A single sample gave rise to the 16 T cell receptor beta chains below, sequenced in a study of identifying expanded T cells in peripheral blood (dated by TCRdb to the late 2010s). The library relied on the immunoSEQ multiplex PCR assay. In TCRdb, the immuneACCESS table is reduced to in-frame sequences with V and J assigned. These tables do not hold every clone; where another copy was compared, an unresolved V gene accounts for under half, and the others remain unexplained. For this sample there are tens of thousands of clones; about 91% appear just once. Together, the top ten hold over 3% of the sample. Specimen: blood. The receptors originated from a person between 18 and 75 years old in good health.

This clone was seen a single time. This sequence joins TRBV5-4 and TRBJ2-2; 9 bases match TRBD2. Trimming took 0 bases from V and 3 from J; bases not matched to a gene: 3. Germline V gene sequence: CDR1 SGHNT, CDR2 YYREEE (reference sequence). CDR3 length: 16 amino acids. CDR3 DNA: TGTGCCAGCAGCTTGGTGACTAGCGGTTACACCGGGGAGCTGTTTTTT. This encodes CASSLVTSGYTGELFF.

The V call is TRBV9, the J call TRBJ1-4; D unclear. The CDR3 has 16 residues. Germline V gene data show CDR1 as SGDLS and CDR2 as YYNGEE. V was cut by 4 bases and J by 3 bases, with 16 bases left in between. CDR3 nucleotides: TGTGCCAGCAGCACAAACCCAGGTCGTTCTAATGAAAAACTGTTTTTT. Its translation is CASSTNPGRSNEKLFF.

This clone was seen only once. V and J are TRBV6-4 and TRBJ2-3; D is undetermined. Trimming left V 0 bases short and J 4 bases short, with 5 bases between. CDR3 length equals 13 residues. Germline loops: CDR1 MRHNA, CDR2 SNTAGT. CDR3 in amino acids: CASSDSGSDTQYF. The CDR3 DNA reads TGTGCCAGCAGTGACTCGGGATCAGATACGCAGTATTTT.

V and J are TRBV6-6 and TRBJ2-7; no reliable D call. The ends were cut back, 2 bases at V and 0 bases at J, with 11 bases in the middle. The CDR3 consists of 15 residues. From germline, CDR1 is MNHNY and CDR2 SVGAGI (reference sequence). Here the CDR3 DNA reads TGTGCCAGCAGTTACCCCCCTACACCCTCCTACGAGCAGTACTTC. This gives the protein CASSYPPTPSYEQYF.

This clone occurred a few times. This chain connects TRBV4-1 to TRBJ2-7, with D possibly being TRBD1 or TRBD2 (5 bases each). This CDR3 has 15 residues. Trimming pared 1 base from V and 2 bases from J, leaving 12 bases between. Looked up from germline, CDR1 is MGHRA and CDR2 is YSYEKL. The CDR3: CASSQALVGAYEQYF. CDR3 bases: TGCGCCAGCAGCCAAGCGTTGGTGGGGGCCTACGAGCAGTACTTC.

V is TRBV11-2 and J is TRBJ2-3; D is possibly TRBD1 or TRBD2 (5 bases each). Germline CDR1 reads SGHAT; CDR2 reads FQNNGV. Trimming took off 1 base at V and 6 bases at J, with 5 bases between the two ends. The CDR3 has 12 amino acids. The chain's CDR3 is CASSLGGDTQYF. The CDR3 coding sequence is TGTGCCAGCAGCTTAGGGGGGGATACGCAGTATTTT.

This clone showed up just once. The V and J genes are TRBV15 and TRBJ2-3; D not resolved. CDR1 LNHNV and CDR2 YYDKDF come from the germline V gene (reference sequence). The CDR3 is 13 amino acids. Trimming cost V 3 bases and J 6 bases, with 10 bases left between them. The CDR3 reads CATSRPDVDTQYF. CDR3 sequence (DNA): TGTGCCACCAGCAGGCCTGATGTGGATACGCAGTATTTT.

This chain's CDR3 is CASSQDVSYQPQHF. The CDR3 DNA reads TGTGCCAGCAGCCAAGATGTCAGCTATCAGCCCCAGCATTTT. V is TRBV4-2 and J is TRBJ1-5; D gene uncertain. Germline values: CDR1 LGHNA, CDR2 YNFKEQ. This CDR3 is 14 amino acids long. Trimming took off 0 bases at V and 5 bases at J, with 8 bases between the two ends.

The J gene is TRBJ1-1, the V gene TRBV6-5; D is perhaps TRBD1 (6 bases). V was clipped by 6 bases and J by 4 bases, with 12 bases between them. The CDR3 has 13 amino acids. Germline V gene sequence: CDR1 MNHEY, CDR2 SVGAGI. The CDR3 nucleotides are TGTGCCAGCAGCCAAGGGGGGGCCACTGAAGCTTTCTTT. This gives the protein CASSQGGATEAFF.

The V gene is TRBV7-9, the J gene TRBJ2-5; possible D gene TRBD1, 5 bases. In germline, CDR1 is SEHNR, CDR2 FQNEAQ (reference sequence). The CDR3 loop spans 13 amino acids. Trimming removed 4 bases from V and 5 bases from J, with 11 bases in between. DNA of the CDR3: TGTGCCAGCAGCTCGACAGCTTGGGAGACCCAGTACTTC. Its translation is CASSSTAWETQYF.

This clone was picked up a small number of times. The chain links TRBV6-4 to TRBJ1-1; weak D call: TRBD1 (5 bases). The CDR3 covers 15 residues. Germline V gene sequence: CDR1 MRHNA, CDR2 SNTAGT. V was cut by 0 bases and J by 6 bases, with 14 bases left in between. CDR3: CASSDSGDSYSEAFF. CDR3 DNA sequence: TGTGCCAGCAGTGACTCGGGGGATTCATACTCTGAAGCTTTCTTT.

This clone was detected once. This chain uses TRBV7-7 with TRBJ2-7; a possible D gene is TRBD1 (6 bases). Germline lookup yields CDR1 SSHAT and CDR2 FNYEAQ (reference sequence). CDR3 length equals 13 residues. V shed 5 bases and J shed 3 bases, with 11 bases lying between them. The CDR3 is CASSLGQFYEQYF. The CDR3 bases are TGTGCCAGCAGCCTAGGACAGTTCTACGAGCAGTACTTC.

This sequence joins TRBV5-6 and TRBJ2-1; D not resolved. Germline CDR1 and CDR2: SGHDT and YYEEEE. V was cut by 4 bases and J by 1 base, with 15 bases left in between. This CDR3 region has 16 residues. The DNA for the CDR3 is TGTGCCAGCAGCAAAAAATTCCGGGTATCCTACAATGAGCAGTTCTTC. Translation gives CASSKKFRVSYNEQFF.

V usage is TRBV7-6 and J usage is TRBJ1-1, with no clear D. This CDR3 contains 11 residues. Germline V lookup: CDR1 SGHVS, CDR2 FNYEAQ. Trimming removed 8 bases at V and 7 bases at J, with 11 bases between. CDR3 nucleotide sequence: TGTGCCAGCCGGTTTGACGGTGAAGCTTTCTTT. Translated: CASRFDGEAFF.

V gene TRBV4-2 combines with J gene TRBJ2-1; 7 bases are a match to TRBD1. The V gene's germline CDR1 is LGHNA and CDR2 YNFKEQ. The CDR3 loop spans 14 amino acids. Trimming cost V 0 bases and J 6 bases; bases outside gene matches: 2. Here the CDR3 DNA reads TGTGCCAGCAGCCAAGAGCCAGGGGGCAATGAGCAGTTCTTC. This encodes CASSQEPGGNEQFF.

The rearrangement uses TRBV28 and TRBJ1-4; TRBD1 aligns across 10 bases. The germline CDR1 and CDR2 sequences are MDHEN and SYDVKM. The J segment lost 6 bases and the V segment lost 7 bases, leaving 5 bases of the junction unmatched. The CDR3 has 14 residues. This CDR3 reads CASNDRGLYEKLFF. CDR3 nucleotides: TGTGCCAGCAATGACAGGGGGCTTTATGAAAAACTGTTTTTT.